The entry below describes one TCR beta chain. The data stem from a study of blood T cell repertoires in COVID-19. Study as a whole: In each case, the material was cDNA or gDNA derived from T cells, B-cell-depleted T cells, or PBMCs.

Followed over time, Seattle patients had been enrolled while infection was active. The CDR3 is 16 amino acids. V was trimmed by 0 bases and J by 5 bases, leaving 17 bases between them. CDR1 SGHVS and CDR2 FNYEAQ come from the germline V gene. Authors' data handling: Scientists estimated how many nucleated cells there were by amplifying reference gene primers. Produced via immunoSEQ multiplex PCR; TCRdb's table is partial and in-frame only. The V and J calls and clone size are taken from that table; D and trimming were inferred from the DNA. The profile shows about 360,000 clones, approximately 86% of them singletons.

The gene calls are TRBV7-6 and TRBJ2-7; perhaps TRBD1 as D (5 bases). What was sequenced was peripheral blood. The source of this sequence is a woman aged 60-70 years with COVID-19, enrolled during active disease. In nucleotides, the CDR3 is TGTGCCAGCAGCTTAGCCCCCAGGCAAGGGGTCCACGAGCAGTACTTC. It specifies CASSLAPRQGVHEQYF.